These 27 T cell receptor beta chains came from one sample sequenced in a study of T cell responses to AZD1222 COVID-19 vaccine. Sequencing used immunoSEQ multiplex PCR; TCRdb keeps in-frame clones, though not all of them. The sample includes some 130,000 clones, 90% to 95% seen only once; the top ten take 1.5% to 2%. Sequences were derived from peripheral blood, sampled on day 0 of AZD1222 vaccination. The source is an adult in good health.

The chain uses TRBV7-3 and TRBJ1-6; the D is unclear. The CDR3 runs to 14 residues. V lost 7 bases, J lost 7 bases, and 14 bases lay in between. CDR1 is SGHTA and CDR2 is FQGTGA in the germline V gene. CDR3 nucleotides: TGTGCCAGCACCGAGGTGTCGCAGAATTCACCCCTCCACTTT. Amino acid sequence: CASTEVSQNSPLHF.

The chain carries TRBV7-2 and TRBJ1-2; D remains unclear. The V and J ends lost 3 bases and 0 bases respectively, with 8 bases between them. Germline V gives CDR1 SGHTA, CDR2 FQGNSA. The CDR3 runs 14 residues. The CDR3 loop reads CASSFQEPNYGYTF. In DNA, the CDR3 is TGTGCCAGCAGCTTCCAGGAGCCTAACTATGGCTACACCTTC.

This chain uses TRBV4-1 with TRBJ1-6, with TRBD1 matching over 7 bases. Germline assignment: CDR1 MGHRA and CDR2 YSYEKL. The CDR3 runs 16 residues. Trimming at V came to 1 base and at J to 7 bases, leaving 7 bases not matched to a gene. The CDR3 spells CASSQAVDRVNSPLHF. As DNA, the CDR3 is TGCGCCAGCAGCCAAGCCGTTGACAGGGTCAATTCACCCCTCCACTTT.

The rearrangement links TRBV12-5 to TRBJ1-5, with D tentatively TRBD1 (5 bases). CDR1 and CDR2 from the germline V gene are LGHNT and FRNRAP. V gave up 7 bases and J gave up 9 bases, with 19 bases separating them. The CDR3 is 14 residues long. CDR3 sequence: CASAPSGGYGPQHF. Written as DNA, the CDR3 is TGTGCTAGTGCCCCATCCGGGGGGTACGGGCCCCAGCATTTT.

The chain joins TRBV2 to TRBJ2-4; D gene unclear. The length of the CDR3 is 13 residues. V lost 3 bases, J lost 8 bases, and 11 bases lay in between. The germline CDR1 and CDR2 sequences are SNHLY and FYNNEI. The CDR3 region has the DNA TGTGCCAGCAGTGATCGGGTTTTGGACATTCAGTACTTC. Amino acid sequence: CASSDRVLDIQYF.

This clone was counted a single time. The rearrangement joins TRBV28 to TRBJ2-7, with unresolved D. The CDR3 is 10 amino acids. The germline V and J ends were trimmed by 10 bases and 3 bases, with 7 bases remaining between them. Germline loops: CDR1 MDHEN, CDR2 SYDVKM. CDR3 loop: CATTDYEQYF. The DNA of the CDR3 is TGTGCCACTACGGACTACGAGCAGTACTTC.

A note on this clone: The junction does not match germline at one end; this may be a read error. The chain combines TRBV28 with TRBJ1-3; D may be TRBD1 (5 bases). The CDR3 is made up of 11 amino acids. The germline V gene has CDR1 MDHEN and CDR2 SYDVKM. As DNA, the CDR3 is TGTGCCGGCAGCCGAGGGGTCACCATATATTTT. This translates into CAGSRGVTIYF.

The rearrangement joins TRBV4-3 to TRBJ1-2, with D hard to call. Germline lookup yields CDR1 LGHNA and CDR2 YSLEER. V was trimmed by 3 bases and J by 2 bases, leaving 4 bases between them. The length of the CDR3 is 12 residues. Written as DNA, the CDR3 is TGCGCCAGCAGCCAGGGGAACTATGGCTACACCTTC. It specifies CASSQGNYGYTF.

The chain recombines TRBV6-4 with TRBJ1-5; no definite D call. Deletions cut 4 bases from V and 4 bases from J, with 8 bases between. Per germline, CDR1 MRHNA and CDR2 SNTAGT. The CDR3 is made up of 13 amino acids. CDR3 sequence: CASSARENQPQHF. CDR3 in DNA: TGTGCCAGCAGTGCTCGGGAAAATCAGCCCCAGCATTTT.

This chain joins TRBV30 and TRBJ1-1, with D possibly TRBD1 on 6 matching bases. V shed 6 bases and J shed 6 bases, with 11 bases lying between them. CDR1 and CDR2 (germline): GTSNPN, SVGIG (reference sequence). The CDR3 is made up of 11 amino acids. The CDR3 here is CACTGSAEAFF. The CDR3 nucleotides are TGTGCCTGTACAGGGTCGGCTGAAGCTTTCTTT.

This sequence joins TRBV6-1 and TRBJ1-1; D gene unclear. Germline assignment: CDR1 MNHNS and CDR2 SASEGT. The CDR3 extends over 15 amino acids. V shed 3 bases and J shed 3 bases, with 14 bases lying between them. CDR3 DNA: TGTGCCAGCAGTGACCCAAGAGGAGACGACACTGAAGCTTTCTTT. Amino acids: CASSDPRGDDTEAFF.

This chain links TRBV14 with TRBJ1-6; maybe TRBD1 (5 bases). CDR1 and CDR2 (germline): SGHDN, FVKESK. This CDR3 is built from 13 residues. V was pared by 1 base and J by 9 bases, with 7 bases between. The chain's CDR3 is CASSQARVSPLHF. Written as DNA, the CDR3 is TGTGCCAGCAGCCAAGCCAGGGTTTCACCCCTCCACTTT.

The rearrangement links TRBV3-1 (or the pseudogene TRBV3-2) to TRBJ1-6; D is unresolved. Germline loops: CDR1 LGHDT, CDR2 YNNKEL (reference sequence). V was pared by 3 bases and J by 9 bases, with 9 bases between. The CDR3 sequence is 13 residues long. The CDR3 sequence is CASSHTWGSPLHF. The CDR3 DNA follows: TGTGCCAGCAGCCACACTTGGGGTTCACCCCTCCACTTT.

The chain is built from TRBV15 and TRBJ2-7; 7 bases agree with TRBD1. The CDR3 contains 14 residues. Germline CDR1 is LNHNV and CDR2 is YYDKDF (reference sequence). Germline trimming cut 1 base from V and 4 bases from J; bases unmatched to any gene: 4. As DNA, the CDR3 is TGTGCCACCAGCAGAGTAGGGGGCCCATACGAGCAGTACTTC. Encoded protein: CATSRVGGPYEQYF.

The chain links TRBV6-5 to TRBJ2-5; 7 positions match TRBD1. Germline trimming cut 8 bases from V and 2 bases from J; bases unmatched to any gene: 5. Looked up from germline, CDR1 is MNHEY and CDR2 is SVGAGI. The CDR3 is made up of 13 amino acids. CDR3 amino acids: CASRGQQQETQYF. In nucleotides, the CDR3 is TGTGCCAGCCGGGGACAGCAGCAAGAGACCCAGTACTTC.

The J gene is TRBJ2-1, the V gene TRBV4-3, with D possibly matching TRBD2 (5 bases). The CDR3 extends over 15 amino acids. CDR1 and CDR2 from the germline V gene are LGHNA and YSLEER. Trimming took off 2 bases at V and 8 bases at J, with 16 bases between the two ends. In DNA, the CDR3 is TGCGCCAGCAGCCAAATACGGGGAGAGGGAGATGAGCAGTTCTTC. This sequence encodes CASSQIRGEGDEQFF.

The chain uses TRBV5-6 and TRBJ2-5; D is unclear. The CDR3 is 13 residues long. The germline gives CDR1 SGHDT, CDR2 YYEEEE. Trimming took 2 bases from V and 4 from J, leaving 9 bases between them. The CDR3 DNA follows: TGTGCCAGCAGCTTAAGGGTGGGAGAGACCCAGTACTTC. Translated: CASSLRVGETQYF. Complete variable domain (other parts from reference TRBV5-6 and TRBJ2-5): DAGVTQSPTHLIKTRGQQVTLRCSPKSGHDTVSWYQQALGQGPQFIFQYYEEEERQRGNFPDRFSGHQFPNYSSELNVNALLLGDSALYLCASSLRVGETQYFGPGTRLLVL.

The V call is TRBV24-1, the J call TRBJ2-2, with D possibly TRBD2 on 6 matching bases. V was trimmed by 5 bases and J by 6 bases, leaving 9 bases between them. Germline CDR1 KGHDR, CDR2 SFDVKD. This CDR3 is built from 13 residues. This CDR3 reads CATSVEGAGELFF. CDR3 DNA sequence: TGTGCCACCAGTGTGGAGGGTGCCGGGGAGCTGTTTTTT.

This sequence joins TRBV12-3 or TRBV12-4 and TRBJ2-7; possibly TRBD1 for D (5 bases). Deletions cut 7 bases from V and 4 bases from J, with 5 bases between. CDR3 length equals 10 residues. CDR3 DNA: TGTGCCAGCAAGGGGTACGAGCAGTACTTC. It encodes CASKGYEQYF.

The chain carries TRBV27 and TRBJ1-1, with 9 bases that match TRBD1. This CDR3 is 16 amino acids long. The germline V gene encodes CDR1 MNHEY and CDR2 SMNVEV (reference sequence). V lost 3 bases and J lost 3; bases outside the gene matches: 8. The DNA of the CDR3 is TGTGCCAGCAGTTTTCTAGGCGGGGACAGGGACACTGAAGCTTTCTTT. It is translated as CASSFLGGDRDTEAFF.

The chain couples TRBV4-3 to TRBJ2-7; TRBD2 matches at 9 bases. Germline V gene lookup returns CDR1 LGHNA and CDR2 YSLEER. This CDR3 is built from 17 residues. J gave up 6 bases and V 2 bases, and 14 bases lay outside the gene matches. Written as DNA, the CDR3 is TGCGCCAGCAGCCAATCCCTTCGAGCGGGAGGAATTGTCGAGCAGTACTTC. It codes for CASSQSLRAGGIVEQYF.

The genes are TRBV4-2 and TRBJ2-7; 8 bases line up with TRBD2. The CDR3 spans 15 residues. The trim removed 3 bases at V and 0 bases at J, leaving 4 bases unmatched. CDR1 LGHNA and CDR2 YNFKEQ come from the germline V gene. CDR3 nucleotide sequence: TGTGCCAGCAGCCAGGAACTAGCGGTCTCCTACGAGCAGTACTTC. Translated: CASSQELAVSYEQYF.

As DNA, the CDR3 is TGTGCCACCAGTGCCCCGTCGGGGGGGGAAAAACTGTTTTTT. Residues: CATSAPSGGEKLFF. The chain combines TRBV24-1 with TRBJ1-4, with D possibly matching TRBD1 (5 bases). CDR1 KGHDR and CDR2 SFDVKD come from the germline V gene. The CDR3 length is 14 residues. Trimming left V 5 bases short and J 8 bases short, with 14 bases between.

This clone appeared once. The CDR3 sequence is CASSLETDHAWGLYGYTF. The CDR3 coding sequence is TGTGCCAGCAGCTTAGAGACAGATCATGCCTGGGGACTCTATGGCTACACCTTC. The rearrangement links TRBV11-2 to TRBJ1-2, with a possible D match to TRBD1 (5 bases). This CDR3 is built from 18 residues. From germline, CDR1 is SGHAT and CDR2 FQNNGV. V was pared by 0 bases and J by 4 bases, with 21 bases between.

The CDR3 coding sequence is TGTGCCAGCAGTTTATTCAGGGCAGAGCCCCAGCATTTT. Its protein product is CASSLFRAEPQHF. This chain connects TRBV27 to TRBJ1-5, with TRBD1 as a possible D gene (5 bases). Per the germline V gene, CDR1 is MNHEY and CDR2 is SMNVEV (reference sequence). Trimming removed 1 base from V and 8 bases from J, with 9 bases in between. There are 13 residues in the CDR3.

The chain recombines TRBV10-1 with TRBJ1-5; 7 bases fit TRBD1. Trimming removed 8 bases from V and 5 bases from J; junction bases left unmatched: 12. This CDR3 has 15 amino acids. The germline gives CDR1 WNHNN, CDR2 SYGVQD (reference sequence). DNA of the CDR3: TGCGCCAGCGTACCCTGGAGGGGGCGATATCAGCCCCAGCATTTT. Its protein product is CASVPWRGRYQPQHF.

This clone came up once. The chain uses TRBV7-3 and TRBJ1-1, with D possibly TRBD1 on 5 matching bases. V was shortened by 5 bases and J by 2 bases, with 18 bases between the two germline ends. The V gene's germline CDR1 is SGHTA and CDR2 FQGTGA. This CDR3 has 16 residues. CDR3 in amino acids: CASSLLGPGGNTEAFF. CDR3 bases: TGTGCCAGCAGCCTATTGGGACCCGGGGGAAACACTGAAGCTTTCTTT.